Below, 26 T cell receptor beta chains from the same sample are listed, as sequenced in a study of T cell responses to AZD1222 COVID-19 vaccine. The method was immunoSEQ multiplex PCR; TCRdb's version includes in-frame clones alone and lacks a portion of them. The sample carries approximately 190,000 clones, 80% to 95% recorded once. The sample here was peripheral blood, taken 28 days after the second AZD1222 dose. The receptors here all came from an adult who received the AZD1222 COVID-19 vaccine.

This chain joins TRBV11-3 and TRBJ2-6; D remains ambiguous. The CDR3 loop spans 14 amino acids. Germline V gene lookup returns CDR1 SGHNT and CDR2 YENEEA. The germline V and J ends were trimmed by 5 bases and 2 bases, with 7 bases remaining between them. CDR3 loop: CASSPTAGANVLTF. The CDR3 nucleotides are TGTGCCAGCAGCCCCACAGCTGGGGCCAACGTCCTGACTTTC.

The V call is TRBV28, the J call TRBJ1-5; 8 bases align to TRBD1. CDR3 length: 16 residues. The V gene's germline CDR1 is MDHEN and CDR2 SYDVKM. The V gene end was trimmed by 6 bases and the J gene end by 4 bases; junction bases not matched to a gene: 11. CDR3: CASRDRVAVWNQPQHF. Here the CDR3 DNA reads TGTGCCAGCAGGGACAGGGTAGCCGTGTGGAATCAGCCCCAGCATTTT. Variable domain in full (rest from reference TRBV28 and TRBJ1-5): DVKVTQSSRYLVKRTGEKVFLECVQDMDHENMFWYRQDPGLGLRLIYFSYDVKMKEKGDIPEGYSVSREKKERFSLILESASTNQTSMYLCASRDRVAVWNQPQHFGDGTRLSIL.

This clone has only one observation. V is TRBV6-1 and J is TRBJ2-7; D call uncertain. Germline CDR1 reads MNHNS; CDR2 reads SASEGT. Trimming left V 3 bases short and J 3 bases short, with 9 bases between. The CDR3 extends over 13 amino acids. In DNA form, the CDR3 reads TGTGCCAGCAGTGAGAATAGAATCTACGAGCAGTACTTC. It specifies CASSENRIYEQYF.

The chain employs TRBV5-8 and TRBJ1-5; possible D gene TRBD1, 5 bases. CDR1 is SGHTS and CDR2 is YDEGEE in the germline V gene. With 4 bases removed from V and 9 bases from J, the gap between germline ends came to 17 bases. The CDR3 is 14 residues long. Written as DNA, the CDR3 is TGTGCCAGCAGCCGACTGACAGAGCCCTCGCCCCAGCATTTT. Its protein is CASSRLTEPSPQHF. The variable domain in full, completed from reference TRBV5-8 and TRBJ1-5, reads EAGVTQSPTHLIKTRGQQATLRCSPISGHTSVYWYQQALGLGLQFLLWYDEGEERNRGNFPPRFSGRQFPNYSSELNVNALELEDSALYLCASSRLTEPSPQHFGDGTRLSIL.

CDR3: CATSRARTPYSNQPQHF. CDR3 nucleotides: TGTGCCACCAGCAGAGCACGGACACCCTATAGCAATCAGCCCCAGCATTTT. J is TRBJ1-5 and V is TRBV15, with D possibly being TRBD1 (5 bases). Germline loops: CDR1 LNHNV, CDR2 YYDKDF (reference sequence). There are 17 residues in the CDR3. Trimming stripped 1 base from V and 0 bases from J, with 13 bases between.

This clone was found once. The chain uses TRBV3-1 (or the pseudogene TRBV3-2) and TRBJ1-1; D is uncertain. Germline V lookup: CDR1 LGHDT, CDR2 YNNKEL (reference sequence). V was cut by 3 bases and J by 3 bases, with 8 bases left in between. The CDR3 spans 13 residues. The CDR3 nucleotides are TGTGCCAGCAGCCAGGGGAGGGACACTGAAGCTTTCTTT. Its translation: CASSQGRDTEAFF.

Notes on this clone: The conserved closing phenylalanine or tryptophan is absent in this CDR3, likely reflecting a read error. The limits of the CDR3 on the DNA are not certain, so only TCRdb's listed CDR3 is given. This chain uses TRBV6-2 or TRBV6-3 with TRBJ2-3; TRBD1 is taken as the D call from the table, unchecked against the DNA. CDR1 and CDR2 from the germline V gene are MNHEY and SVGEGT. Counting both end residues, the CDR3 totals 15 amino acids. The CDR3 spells CASSGGQGGIRSHLY.

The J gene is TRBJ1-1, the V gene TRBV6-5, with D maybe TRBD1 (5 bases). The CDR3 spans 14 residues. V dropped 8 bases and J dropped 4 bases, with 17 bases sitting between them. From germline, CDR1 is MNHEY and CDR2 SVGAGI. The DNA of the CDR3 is TGTGCCAGCCGGCAGGGCTTTTTGGTCACTGAAGCTTTCTTT. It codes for CASRQGFLVTEAFF.

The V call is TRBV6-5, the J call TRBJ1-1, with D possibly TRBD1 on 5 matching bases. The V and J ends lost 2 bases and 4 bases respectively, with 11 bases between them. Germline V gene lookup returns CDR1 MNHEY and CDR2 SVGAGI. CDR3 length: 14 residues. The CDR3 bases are TGTGCCAGCAGTTACGTCGCTACAGGCACTGAAGCTTTCTTT. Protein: CASSYVATGTEAFF.

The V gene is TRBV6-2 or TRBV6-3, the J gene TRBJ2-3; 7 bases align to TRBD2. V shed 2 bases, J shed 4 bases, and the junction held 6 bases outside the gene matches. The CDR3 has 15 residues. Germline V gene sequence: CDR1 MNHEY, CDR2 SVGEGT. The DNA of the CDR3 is TGTGCCAGCAGTTACGGGGGGGTACGGGCAGATACGCAGTATTTT. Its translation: CASSYGGVRADTQYF.

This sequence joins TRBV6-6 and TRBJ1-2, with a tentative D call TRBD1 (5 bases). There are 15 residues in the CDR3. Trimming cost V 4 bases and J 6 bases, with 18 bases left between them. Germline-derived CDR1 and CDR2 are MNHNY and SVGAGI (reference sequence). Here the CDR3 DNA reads TGTGCCAGCAGTTTGGGGCAGACTGGTCTGAATGGCTACACCTTC. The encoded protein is CASSLGQTGLNGYTF.

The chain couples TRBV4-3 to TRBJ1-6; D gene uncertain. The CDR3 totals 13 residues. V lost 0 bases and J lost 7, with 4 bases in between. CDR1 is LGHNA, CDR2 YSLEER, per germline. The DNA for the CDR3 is TGCGCCAGCAGCCAAGAGCAGAATTCACCCCTCCACTTT. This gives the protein CASSQEQNSPLHF.

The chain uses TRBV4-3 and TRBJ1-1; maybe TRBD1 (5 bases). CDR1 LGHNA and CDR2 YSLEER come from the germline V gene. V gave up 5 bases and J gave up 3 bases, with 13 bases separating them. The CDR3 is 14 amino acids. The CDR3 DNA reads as TGCGCCAGCAGCTTGACGCGGGGGGACACTGAAGCTTTCTTT. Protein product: CASSLTRGDTEAFF.

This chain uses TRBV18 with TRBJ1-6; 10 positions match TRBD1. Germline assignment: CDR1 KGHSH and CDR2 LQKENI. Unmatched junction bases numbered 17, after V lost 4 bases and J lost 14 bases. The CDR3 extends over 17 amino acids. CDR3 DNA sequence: TGTGCCAGCTCACTACCGCGACAGGGGGCCGGGCCGTGGGCCCTCCACTTT. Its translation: CASSLPRQGAGPWALHF.

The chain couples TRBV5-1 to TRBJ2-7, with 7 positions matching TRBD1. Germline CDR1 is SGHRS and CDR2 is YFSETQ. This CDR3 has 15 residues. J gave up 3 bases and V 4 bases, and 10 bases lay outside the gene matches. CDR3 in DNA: TGCGCCAGCAGCCCTAGACAGGGAGAAGGCTACGAGCAGTACTTC. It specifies CASSPRQGEGYEQYF.

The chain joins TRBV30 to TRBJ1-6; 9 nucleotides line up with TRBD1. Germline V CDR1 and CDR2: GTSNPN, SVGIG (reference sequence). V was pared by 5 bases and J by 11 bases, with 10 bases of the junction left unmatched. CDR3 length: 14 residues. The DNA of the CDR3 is TGTGCCTGGGTACGGGGACAGGGACAGGCACCCCTCCACTTT. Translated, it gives CAWVRGQGQAPLHF.

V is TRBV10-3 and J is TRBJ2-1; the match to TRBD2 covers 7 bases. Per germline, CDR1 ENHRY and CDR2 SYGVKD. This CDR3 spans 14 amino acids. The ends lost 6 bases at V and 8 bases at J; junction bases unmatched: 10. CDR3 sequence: CAISPGGGWDEQFF. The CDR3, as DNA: TGTGCCATCAGCCCTGGCGGGGGATGGGATGAGCAGTTCTTC.

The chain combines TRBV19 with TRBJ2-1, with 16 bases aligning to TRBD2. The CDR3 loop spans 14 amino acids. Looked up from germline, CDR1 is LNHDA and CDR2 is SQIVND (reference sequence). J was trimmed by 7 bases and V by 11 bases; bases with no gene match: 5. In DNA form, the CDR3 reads TGTGCCGTGGGACTAGCGGGGGGGAGGAATGAGCAGTTCTTC. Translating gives CAVGLAGGRNEQFF.

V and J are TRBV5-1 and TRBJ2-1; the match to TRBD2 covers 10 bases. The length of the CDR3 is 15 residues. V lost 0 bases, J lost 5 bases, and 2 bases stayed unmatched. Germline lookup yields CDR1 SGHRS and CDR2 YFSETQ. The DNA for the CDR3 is TGCGCCAGCAGCTTGGTTAGCGGGGGGAACAATGAGCAGTTCTTC. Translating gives CASSLVSGGNNEQFF.

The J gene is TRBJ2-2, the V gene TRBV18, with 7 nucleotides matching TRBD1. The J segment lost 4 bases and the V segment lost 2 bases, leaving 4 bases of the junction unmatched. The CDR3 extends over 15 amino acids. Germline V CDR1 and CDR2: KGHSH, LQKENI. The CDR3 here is CASSPNSGGTGELFF. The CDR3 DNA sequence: TGTGCCAGCTCACCAAATTCAGGGGGCACCGGGGAGCTGTTTTTT.

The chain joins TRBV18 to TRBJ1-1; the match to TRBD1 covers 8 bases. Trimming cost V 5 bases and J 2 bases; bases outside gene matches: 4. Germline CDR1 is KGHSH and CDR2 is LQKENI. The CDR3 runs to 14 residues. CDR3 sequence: CASSYGQGNTEAFF. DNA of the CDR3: TGTGCCAGCTCATACGGACAGGGAAACACTGAAGCTTTCTTT. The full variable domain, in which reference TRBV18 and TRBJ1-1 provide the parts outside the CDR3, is NAGVMQNPRHLVRRRGQEARLRCSPMKGHSHVYWYRQLPEEGLKFMVYLQKENIIDESGMPKERFSAEFPKEGPSILRIQQVVRGDSAAYFCASSYGQGNTEAFFGQGTRLTVV.

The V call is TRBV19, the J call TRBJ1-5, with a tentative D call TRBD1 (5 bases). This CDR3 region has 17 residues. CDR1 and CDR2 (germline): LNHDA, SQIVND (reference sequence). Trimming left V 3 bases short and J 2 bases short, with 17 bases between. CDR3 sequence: CASSIVSLGGGNQPQHF. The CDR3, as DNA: TGTGCCAGTAGTATTGTTTCTTTGGGGGGGGGCAATCAGCCCCAGCATTTT. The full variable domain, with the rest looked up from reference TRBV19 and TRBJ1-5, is DGGITQSPKYLFRKEGQNVTLSCEQNLNHDAMYWYRQDPGQGLRLIYYSQIVNDFQKGDIAEGYSVSREKKESFPLTVTSAQKNPTAFYLCASSIVSLGGGNQPQHFGDGTRLSIL.

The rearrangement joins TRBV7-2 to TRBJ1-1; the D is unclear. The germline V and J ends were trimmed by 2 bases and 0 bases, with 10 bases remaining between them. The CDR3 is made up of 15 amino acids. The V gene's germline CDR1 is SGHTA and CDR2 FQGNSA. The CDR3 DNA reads TGTGCCAGCAGCTTAATCGGTGGATTGAACACTGAAGCTTTCTTT. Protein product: CASSLIGGLNTEAFF.

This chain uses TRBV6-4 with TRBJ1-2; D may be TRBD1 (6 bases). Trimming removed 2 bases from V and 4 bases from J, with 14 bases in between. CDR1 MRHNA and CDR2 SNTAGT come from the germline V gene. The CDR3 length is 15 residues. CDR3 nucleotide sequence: TGTGCCAGCAGTGACGACCCGGGGGCCGTCTATGGCTACACCTTC. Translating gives CASSDDPGAVYGYTF.

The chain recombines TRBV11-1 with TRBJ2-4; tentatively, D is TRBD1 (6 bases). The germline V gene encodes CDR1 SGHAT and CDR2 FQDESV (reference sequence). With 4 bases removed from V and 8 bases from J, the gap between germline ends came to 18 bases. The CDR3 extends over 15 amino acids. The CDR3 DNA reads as TGTGCCAGCAGCTCCTGGGACACCGAGGGGGACATTCAGTACTTC. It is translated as CASSSWDTEGDIQYF.

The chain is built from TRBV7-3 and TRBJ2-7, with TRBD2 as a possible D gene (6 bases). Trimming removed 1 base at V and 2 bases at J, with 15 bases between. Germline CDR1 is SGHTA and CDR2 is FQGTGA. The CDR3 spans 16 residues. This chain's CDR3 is CASSLNPPGVAYEQYF. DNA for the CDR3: TGTGCCAGCAGCTTAAACCCGCCGGGGGTAGCCTACGAGCAGTACTTC.